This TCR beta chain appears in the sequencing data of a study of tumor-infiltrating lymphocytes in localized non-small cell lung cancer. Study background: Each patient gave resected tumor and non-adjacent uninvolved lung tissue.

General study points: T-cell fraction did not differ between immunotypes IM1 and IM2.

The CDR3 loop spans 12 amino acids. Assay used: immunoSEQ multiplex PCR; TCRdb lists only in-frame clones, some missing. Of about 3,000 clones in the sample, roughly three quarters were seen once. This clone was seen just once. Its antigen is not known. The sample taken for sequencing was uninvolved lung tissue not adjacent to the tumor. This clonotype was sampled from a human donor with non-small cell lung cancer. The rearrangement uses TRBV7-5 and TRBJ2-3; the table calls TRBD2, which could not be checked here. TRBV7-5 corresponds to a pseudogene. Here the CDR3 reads CARSPGEVTQYF. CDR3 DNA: TGTGCCAGAAGCCCGGGGGAAGTTACGCAGTATTTT.